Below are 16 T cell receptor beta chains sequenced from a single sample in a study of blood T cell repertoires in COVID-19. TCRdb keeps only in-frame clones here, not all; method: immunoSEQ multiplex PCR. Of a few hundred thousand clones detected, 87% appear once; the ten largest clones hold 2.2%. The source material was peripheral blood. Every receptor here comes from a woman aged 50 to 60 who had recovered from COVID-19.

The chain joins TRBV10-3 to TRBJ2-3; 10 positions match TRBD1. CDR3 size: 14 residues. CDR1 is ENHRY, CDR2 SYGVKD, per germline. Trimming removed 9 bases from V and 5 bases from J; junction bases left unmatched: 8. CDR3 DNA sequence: TGTGCCATACGACCGGGACAGGGGAAAGATACGCAGTATTTT. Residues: CAIRPGQGKDTQYF.

The DNA of the CDR3 is TGCAGTGCTAGAGATGTGCAGGCGCAGTATTTT. This gives the protein CSARDVQAQYF. The rearrangement uses TRBV20-1 and TRBJ2-3; D call uncertain. Germline CDR1 reads DFQATT; CDR2 reads SNEGSKA (reference sequence). The CDR3 runs 11 residues. Trimming stripped 0 bases from V and 10 bases from J, with 8 bases between.

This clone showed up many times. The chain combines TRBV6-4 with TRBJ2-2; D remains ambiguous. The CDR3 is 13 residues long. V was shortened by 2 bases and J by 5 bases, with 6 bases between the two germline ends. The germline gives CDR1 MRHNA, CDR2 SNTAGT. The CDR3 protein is CASSDVETGELFF. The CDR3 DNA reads TGTGCCAGCAGTGACGTAGAAACCGGGGAGCTGTTTTTT.

The CDR3, as DNA: TGTGCCATCAGTGGACAGTCTGGAAACACCATATATTTT. Translated: CAISGQSGNTIYF. V gene TRBV10-3 combines with J gene TRBJ1-3; weak D call: TRBD1 (5 bases). The germline V gene has CDR1 ENHRY and CDR2 SYGVKD. V was cut by 4 bases and J by 1 base, with 5 bases left in between. CDR3 length: 13 residues.

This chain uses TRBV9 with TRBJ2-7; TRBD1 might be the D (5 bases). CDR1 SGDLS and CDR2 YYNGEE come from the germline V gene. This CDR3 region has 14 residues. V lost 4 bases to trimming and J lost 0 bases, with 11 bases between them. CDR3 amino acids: CASSPDSPSYEQYF. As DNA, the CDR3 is TGTGCCAGCAGCCCAGACAGCCCCTCCTACGAGCAGTACTTC.

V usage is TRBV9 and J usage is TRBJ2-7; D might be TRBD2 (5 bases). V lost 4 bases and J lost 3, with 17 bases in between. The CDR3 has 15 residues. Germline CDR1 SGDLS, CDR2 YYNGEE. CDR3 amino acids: CASSPLRAANYEQYF. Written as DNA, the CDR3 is TGTGCCAGCAGCCCACTGCGAGCGGCCAACTACGAGCAGTACTTC.

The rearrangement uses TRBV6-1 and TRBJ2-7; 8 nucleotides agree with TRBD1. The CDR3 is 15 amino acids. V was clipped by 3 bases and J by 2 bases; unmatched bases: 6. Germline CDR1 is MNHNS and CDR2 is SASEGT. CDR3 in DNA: TGTGCCAGCAGTGACCAGGGACAGGATCCCTACGAGCAGTACTTC. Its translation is CASSDQGQDPYEQYF.

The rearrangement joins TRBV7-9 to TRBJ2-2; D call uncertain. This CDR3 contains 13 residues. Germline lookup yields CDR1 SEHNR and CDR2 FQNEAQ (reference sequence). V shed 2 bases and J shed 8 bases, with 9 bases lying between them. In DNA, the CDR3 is TGTGCCAGCAGCTTATATGCTAGAGGGGAGCTGTTTTTT. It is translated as CASSLYARGELFF.

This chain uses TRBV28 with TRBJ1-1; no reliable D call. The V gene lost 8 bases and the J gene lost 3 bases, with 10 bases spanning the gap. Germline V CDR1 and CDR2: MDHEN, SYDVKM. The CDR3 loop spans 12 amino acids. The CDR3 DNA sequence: TGTGCCAGCCGATCAGAATACACTGAAGCTTTCTTT. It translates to CASRSEYTEAFF.

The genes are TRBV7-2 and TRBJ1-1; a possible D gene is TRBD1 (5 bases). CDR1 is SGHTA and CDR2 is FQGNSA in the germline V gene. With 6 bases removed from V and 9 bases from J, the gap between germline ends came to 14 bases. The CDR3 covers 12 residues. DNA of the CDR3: TGTGCCAGCAGTCAGGAGGGGAGAAAAGCTTTCTTT. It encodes CASSQEGRKAFF.

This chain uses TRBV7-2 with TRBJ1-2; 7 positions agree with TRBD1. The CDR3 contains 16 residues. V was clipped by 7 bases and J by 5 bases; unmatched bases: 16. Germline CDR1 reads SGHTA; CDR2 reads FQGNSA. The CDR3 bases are TGTGCCAGCATCCCCCATAACCTTGACAGGGAGTATGGCTACACCTTC. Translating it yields CASIPHNLDREYGYTF.

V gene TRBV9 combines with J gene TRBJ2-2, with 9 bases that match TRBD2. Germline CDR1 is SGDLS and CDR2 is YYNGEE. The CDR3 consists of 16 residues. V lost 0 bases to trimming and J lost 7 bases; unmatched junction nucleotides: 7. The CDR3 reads CASSVVGSGRFGELFF. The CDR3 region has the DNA TGTGCCAGCAGCGTAGTGGGTAGCGGGAGATTCGGGGAGCTGTTTTTT.

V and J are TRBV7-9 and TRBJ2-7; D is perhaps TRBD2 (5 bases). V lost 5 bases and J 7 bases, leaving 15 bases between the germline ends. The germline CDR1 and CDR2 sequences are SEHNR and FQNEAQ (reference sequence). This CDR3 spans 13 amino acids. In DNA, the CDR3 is TGTGCCAGCAGCCCCCAAGACTACCAGGAGCAGTACTTC. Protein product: CASSPQDYQEQYF.

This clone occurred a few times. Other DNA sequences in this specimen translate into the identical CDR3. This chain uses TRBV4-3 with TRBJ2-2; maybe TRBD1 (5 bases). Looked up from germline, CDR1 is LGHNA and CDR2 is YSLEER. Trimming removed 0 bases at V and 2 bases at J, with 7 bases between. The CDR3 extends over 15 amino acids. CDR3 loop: CASSQDTGNTGELFF. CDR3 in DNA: TGCGCCAGCAGCCAAGATACAGGCAACACCGGGGAGCTGTTTTTT.

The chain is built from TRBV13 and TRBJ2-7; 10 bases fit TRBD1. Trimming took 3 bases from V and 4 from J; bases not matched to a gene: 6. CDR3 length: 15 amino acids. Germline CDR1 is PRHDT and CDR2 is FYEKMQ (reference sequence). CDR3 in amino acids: CASSLTDRGLYEQYF. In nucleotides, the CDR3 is TGTGCCAGCAGCTTGACCGACAGGGGGCTTTACGAGCAGTACTTC.

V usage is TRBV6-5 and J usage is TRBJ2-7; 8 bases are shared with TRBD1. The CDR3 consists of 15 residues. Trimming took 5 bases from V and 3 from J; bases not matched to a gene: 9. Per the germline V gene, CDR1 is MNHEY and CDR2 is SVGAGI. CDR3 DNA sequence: TGTGCCAGCAGTACCCCTAGACAGGGGAACTACGAGCAGTACTTC. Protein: CASSTPRQGNYEQYF.